This is a list of T cell receptor beta chains from one sample in a study of blood T cell repertoires in COVID-19. Produced via immunoSEQ multiplex PCR; TCRdb's table is partial and in-frame only. The sample records approximately 110,000 clones, roughly 85% being singletons. The sample comprised peripheral blood. The origin of the receptors is a human donor in a cohort sampled during active COVID-19. CDR3s include the opening cysteine and the closing phenylalanine or tryptophan. Fields, in order: clone size, CDR3 length, J gene, V gene, D gene, CDR3 DNA, CDR3 protein. D genes are given only for firm matches. A row's size may be missing; if present it is once, few, many or a size class.

size: NA; length: 15; J: TRBJ2-1; V: TRBV6-1; D: TRBD2; DNA: TGTGCCAGCAGTGATCTCGCGGGGGGATACAATGAGCAGTTCTTC; CDR3: CASSDLAGGYNEQFF
size: NA; length: 19; J: TRBJ2-1; V: TRBV19; D: TRBD2; DNA: TGTGCCAGTAGTATTAACAGCATAAGGCTAGCGGGGGGGCTTAGTGAGCAGTTCTTC; CDR3: CASSINSIRLAGGLSEQFF
size: NA; length: 16; J: TRBJ2-7; V: TRBV7-9; D: NA; DNA: TGTGCCAGCAGCTCCACCGGGACCCCGGCGGGGTACGAGCAGTACTTC; CDR3: CASSSTGTPAGYEQYF
size: NA; length: 14; J: TRBJ1-1; V: TRBV6-5; D: NA; DNA: TGTGCCAGCAGTTTGGGCAGGATAAACACTGAAGCTTTCTTT; CDR3: CASSLGRINTEAFF
size: NA; length: 14; J: TRBJ1-6; V: TRBV5-6; D: NA; DNA: TGTGCCAGCAGCCTCGGACAGTTGGGGTCACCCCTCCACTTT; CDR3: CASSLGQLGSPLHF
size: NA; length: 12; J: TRBJ2-7; V: TRBV12-3/TRBV12-4; D: NA; DNA: TGTGCCAGCAGTTATTCAATTCACGAGCAGTACTTC; CDR3: CASSYSIHEQYF
size: NA; length: 15; J: TRBJ1-5; V: TRBV19; D: TRBD1; DNA: TGTGCCAGTAGTACCGGGGACAGCCCGTATCAGCCCCAGCATTTT; CDR3: CASSTGDSPYQPQHF
size: NA; length: 14; J: TRBJ1-5; V: TRBV11-2; D: NA; DNA: TGTGCCAGCAGCAGGAGACAGGACAATCAGCCCCAGCATTTT; CDR3: CASSRRQDNQPQHF
size: few; length: 13; J: TRBJ1-4; V: TRBV7-8; D: NA; DNA: TGTGCCAGCAGCCCGTCGGTGGATGAAAAACTGTTTTTT; CDR3: CASSPSVDEKLFF
size: NA; length: 14; J: TRBJ1-2; V: TRBV2; D: NA; DNA: TGTGCCAGCCGGAGGGTACAGATCAACTATGGCTACACCTTC; CDR3: CASRRVQINYGYTF
size: NA; length: 15; J: TRBJ1-1; V: TRBV5-1; D: TRBD1; DNA: TGCGCCAGCAGCTTACGGACAGGGGGCGCCTCTGAAGCTTTCTTT; CDR3: CASSLRTGGASEAFF
size: NA; length: 16; J: TRBJ2-7; V: TRBV10-3; D: TRBD2; DNA: TGTGCCATCAGTGAGCCCTGGGGGCGGGAGGCCTACGAGCAGTACTTC; CDR3: CAISEPWGREAYEQYF
size: NA; length: 12; J: TRBJ1-1; V: TRBV2; D: NA; DNA: TGTGCCAGCACCCAGACTAAAACTGAAGCTTTCTTT; CDR3: CASTQTKTEAFF
size: NA; length: 17; J: TRBJ2-6; V: TRBV19; D: TRBD2; DNA: TGTGCCAGTAGCCAAGTATTCGGGGGGGTTGGGGCCAACGTCCTGACTTTC; CDR3: CASSQVFGGVGANVLTF
size: NA; length: 18; J: TRBJ1-5; V: TRBV6-2/TRBV6-3; D: NA; DNA: TGTGCCAGCAGTTCCCCCAGGAGGTCAGGGACTCGGATTCAGCCCCAGCATTTT; CDR3: CASSSPRRSGTRIQPQHF
size: few; length: 13; J: TRBJ2-2; V: TRBV9; D: NA; DNA: TGTGCCAGCAGCGTAGCGTCGACCGGGGAGCTGTTTTTT; CDR3: CASSVASTGELFF
size: once; length: 14; J: TRBJ2-2; V: TRBV6-5; D: TRBD1; DNA: TGTGCCAGCAACCACAGGGGTCTGACCGGGGAGCTGTTTTTT; CDR3: CASNHRGLTGELFF
size: NA; length: 16; J: TRBJ1-5; V: TRBV3-1/TRBV3-2; D: NA; DNA: TGTGCCAGCAGCATGACTGAGCGGCCTAGCAATCAGCCCCAGCATTTT; CDR3: CASSMTERPSNQPQHF
size: few; length: 14; J: TRBJ2-2; V: TRBV7-6; D: TRBD1; DNA: TGTGCCAGCAGCCCACAGGGGGCGGGCGGGGAGCTGTTTTTT; CDR3: CASSPQGAGGELFF
size: NA; length: 15; J: TRBJ1-5; V: TRBV6-2/TRBV6-3; D: TRBD1; DNA: TGTGCCAGCAGTTGGGGACAGGGGGCGGCTCAGCCCCAGCATTTT; CDR3: CASSWGQGAAQPQHF
size: few; length: 19; J: TRBJ1-5; V: TRBV3-1/TRBV3-2; D: TRBD1; DNA: TGTGCCAGCAGCCAACCAAGGGACAGGGGACGACATAGCAATCAGCCCCAGCATTTT; CDR3: CASSQPRDRGRHSNQPQHF
size: NA; length: 14; J: TRBJ2-7; V: TRBV2; D: NA; DNA: TGTGCCAGCAGTGAGTCGCAAGGTCGAGGCGAGCAGTACTTC; CDR3: CASSESQGRGEQYF
size: NA; length: 19; J: TRBJ1-3; V: TRBV7-9; D: TRBD1; DNA: TGTGCCAGCAGTAAACCCGGACAGGGGCTTCCTTTCTCTGGAAACACCATATATTTT; CDR3: CASSKPGQGLPFSGNTIYF
size: NA; length: 12; J: TRBJ1-1; V: TRBV7-2; D: NA; DNA: TGTGCCAGCAGCTTATTGGTCTATGAAGCTTTCTTT; CDR3: CASSLLVYEAFF
size: NA; length: 15; J: TRBJ1-5; V: TRBV6-6; D: TRBD1; DNA: TGTGCCACTGCTGGGACAGAATATAGCAATCAGCCCCAGCATTTT; CDR3: CATAGTEYSNQPQHF
size: NA; length: 12; J: TRBJ1-1; V: TRBV3-1/TRBV3-2; D: NA; DNA: TGTGCCAGCAGCCCGGGGTTCGCTGAAGCTTTCTTT; CDR3: CASSPGFAEAFF
size: NA; length: 15; J: TRBJ2-5; V: TRBV7-2; D: TRBD2; DNA: TGTGCCAGCAGCTTAACCAGCGGGGGACAAGAGACCCAGTACTTC; CDR3: CASSLTSGGQETQYF
size: NA; length: 16; J: TRBJ2-3; V: TRBV5-1; D: TRBD1; DNA: TGCGCCAGCATTCAAACCCCGGGACAGGTTACAGATACGCAGTATTTT; CDR3: CASIQTPGQVTDTQYF
size: NA; length: 15; J: TRBJ1-2; V: TRBV4-2; D: NA; DNA: TGTGCCAGCAGCCTCCGGCTACGGGGGGATGGGGGCTACACCTTC; CDR3: CASSLRLRGDGGYTF
size: NA; length: 14; J: TRBJ1-1; V: TRBV14; D: NA; DNA: TGTGCCAGCAGCCCCTCAGGGGTGGACACTGAAGCTTTCTTT; CDR3: CASSPSGVDTEAFF
size: NA; length: 16; J: TRBJ1-4; V: TRBV3-1/TRBV3-2; D: TRBD1; DNA: TGTGCCAGCAGCCCCGATCCGAGACAGGGAAACGAAAAACTGTTTTTT; CDR3: CASSPDPRQGNEKLFF
size: NA; length: 15; J: TRBJ1-3; V: TRBV6-5; D: NA; DNA: TGTGCCAGCAGTTTCGCGGCAGACTCTGGAAACACCATATATTTT; CDR3: CASSFAADSGNTIYF
size: NA; length: 15; J: TRBJ1-5; V: TRBV28; D: NA; DNA: TGTGCCAGCAAATATCAGGGGTCAGGCAATCAGCCCCAGCATTTT; CDR3: CASKYQGSGNQPQHF
size: once; length: 13; J: TRBJ1-1; V: TRBV20-1; D: TRBD1; DNA: TGCAGTGCTAGTGGGACAGGGGGGACTGAAGCTTTCTTT; CDR3: CSASGTGGTEAFF
size: few; length: 17; J: TRBJ2-7; V: TRBV5-1; D: TRBD1; DNA: TGCGCCAGCCCCCTTCCAATGGATGGACAGGGCGATTACGAGCAGTACTTC; CDR3: CASPLPMDGQGDYEQYF
size: NA; length: 14; J: TRBJ1-5; V: TRBV5-5; D: NA; DNA: TGTGCCAGCAGTCCCGGACAGCTCAATCAGCCCCAGCATTTT; CDR3: CASSPGQLNQPQHF
size: NA; length: 14; J: TRBJ2-7; V: TRBV7-6; D: NA; DNA: TGTGCCAGCAGCTTAGGTCCAGGTTCCTACGAGCAGTACTTC; CDR3: CASSLGPGSYEQYF
size: NA; length: 13; J: TRBJ2-1; V: TRBV2; D: NA; DNA: TGTGCCAGCACCCGGGACATCTTTCGTGAGCAGTTCTTC; CDR3: CASTRDIFREQFF
size: NA; length: 16; J: TRBJ2-3; V: TRBV7-6; D: TRBD2; DNA: TGTGCCAGCAGCTTAGTAGTAGCGGGGTACACAGATACGCAGTATTTT; CDR3: CASSLVVAGYTDTQYF
size: NA; length: 15; J: TRBJ2-1; V: TRBV5-1; D: NA; DNA: TGCGCCAGCAGCTTGATAGCGGAATCGTACAATGAGCAGTTCTTC; CDR3: CASSLIAESYNEQFF
size: NA; length: 14; J: TRBJ1-2; V: TRBV7-2; D: NA; DNA: TGTGCCAGCAGTCCTGGACAGCTTAACTATGGCTACACCTTC; CDR3: CASSPGQLNYGYTF
size: NA; length: 14; J: TRBJ2-1; V: TRBV29-1; D: TRBD2; DNA: TGCAGCGGACTAGCGGGGGGGAACGGCTTTGAGCAGTTCTTC; CDR3: CSGLAGGNGFEQFF
size: NA; length: 12; J: TRBJ1-5; V: TRBV6-2/TRBV6-3; D: NA; DNA: TGTGCCAGCAGCCACACAGATCAGCCCCAGCATTTT; CDR3: CASSHTDQPQHF
size: NA; length: 14; J: TRBJ2-7; V: TRBV7-2; D: NA; DNA: TGTGCCAGCAGCTTAGTGACCGGGGCCTACGAGCAGTACTTC; CDR3: CASSLVTGAYEQYF
size: NA; length: 15; J: TRBJ1-6; V: TRBV4-1; D: TRBD1; DNA: TGCGCCAGCAGCGCCCGGGACAGGGAAAATTCACCCCTCCACTTT; CDR3: CASSARDRENSPLHF
size: NA; length: 19; J: TRBJ2-4; V: TRBV19; D: NA; DNA: TGTGCCAGTAGTGAAGACGGGCTGACAGGCGCCCTAGCCAAAAACATTCAGTACTTC; CDR3: CASSEDGLTGALAKNIQYF
size: NA; length: 15; J: TRBJ2-5; V: TRBV3-1/TRBV3-2; D: NA; DNA: TGTGCCAGCAGCCAAGTTAACAGCATCGCGGGGACCCAGTACTTC; CDR3: CASSQVNSIAGTQYF
size: NA; length: 12; J: TRBJ1-5; V: TRBV28; D: NA; DNA: TGTGCCAGCAGACAGGAGTGGCAGCCCCAGCATTTT; CDR3: CASRQEWQPQHF
size: once; length: 14; J: TRBJ1-5; V: TRBV6-1; D: NA; DNA: TGTGCCAGCAGTGAAGGTTCGGTGAATCAGCCCCAGCATTTT; CDR3: CASSEGSVNQPQHF
size: NA; length: 16; J: TRBJ2-3; V: TRBV11-1; D: TRBD2; DNA: TGTGCCAGCAATCCCTCTCGCGGGGGGAGCACAGATACGCAGTATTTT; CDR3: CASNPSRGGSTDTQYF
size: NA; length: 14; J: TRBJ1-1; V: TRBV4-1; D: TRBD1; DNA: TGCGCCAGCAGCCGGATAGGACAGGGGGCTGAAGCTTTCTTT; CDR3: CASSRIGQGAEAFF
size: NA; length: 14; J: TRBJ2-4; V: TRBV28; D: NA; DNA: TGTGCCAGCAGTTTTCAGGGAGCCAAAAACATTCAGTACTTC; CDR3: CASSFQGAKNIQYF
size: NA; length: 14; J: TRBJ2-1; V: TRBV2; D: TRBD2; DNA: TGTGCCAGCAGGACTAGCGGGGGGGCCAGAGAGCAGTTCTTC; CDR3: CASRTSGGAREQFF